Below, 22 T cell receptor beta chains from the same sample are listed, as sequenced in a study of neurological immune-mediated disorders. TCRdb processed the 5' RACE reads anew with MiXCR; each CDR3 protein has one entry. Of roughly 120,000 distinct CDR3 sequences listed, approximately 3.2% are singletons. The material sequenced was PBMCs. The source of these receptors is a woman aged 25 to 39 with multiple sclerosis.

This clonotype was counted many times. The chain employs TRBV7-9 and TRBJ2-7, with 11 bases identical to TRBD1. V lost 1 base to trimming and J lost 2 bases; unmatched junction nucleotides: 13. Germline V gene lookup returns CDR1 SEHNR and CDR2 FQNEAQ (reference sequence). The CDR3 loop spans 19 amino acids. The CDR3 is CASSLGETRDRGVPYEQYF. CDR3 DNA sequence: TGTGCCAGCAGCTTAGGCGAAACCAGGGACAGGGGGGTTCCCTACGAGCAGTACTTC.

This clonotype was observed many times. The gene calls are TRBV5-6 and TRBJ2-1; TRBD2 agrees at 10 bases. Trimming cost V 2 bases and J 7 bases; bases outside gene matches: 6. CDR1 SGHDT and CDR2 YYEEEE come from the germline V gene. The CDR3 consists of 15 residues. This CDR3 is CASSFGSGGANEQFF. In nucleotides, the CDR3 is TGTGCCAGCAGCTTCGGGAGCGGGGGGGCGAATGAGCAGTTCTTC.

This clonotype appeared a single time. This may stem from a read error, because a much larger clone lies one nucleotide away. The CDR3 sequence: CASSLGLEGGRWDEQFF. CDR3 coding DNA: TGTGCCAGCAGTTTGGGACTAGAGGGAGGGAGGTGGGATGAGCAGTTCTTC. J is TRBJ2-1 and V is TRBV12-3 or TRBV12-4; 8 bases align to TRBD2. After removal of 3 bases from V and 8 bases from J, the junction contained 15 bases not matched to a gene. This CDR3 contains 17 residues.

This clonotype was observed at least ten times. The rearrangement uses TRBV5-1 and TRBJ2-2; TRBD2 matches at 9 bases. There are 15 residues in the CDR3. With V trimmed by 2 bases and J by 3 bases, 2 bases remained unmatched. CDR1 and CDR2 from the germline V gene are SGHRS and YFSETQ. The CDR3 region has the DNA TGCGCCAGCAGCTTCGGACTAGCGTACACCGGGGAGCTGTTTTTT. Its protein product is CASSFGLAYTGELFF.

This clonotype showed up many times. V gene TRBV20-1 combines with J gene TRBJ1-1; 7 positions match TRBD1. The CDR3 spans 16 residues. J lost 0 bases, V lost 6 bases, and 13 bases had no gene match. Germline V gives CDR1 DFQATT, CDR2 SNEGSKA (reference sequence). The CDR3 DNA follows: TGCAGTGCGACATCACGCACAGGGGCACTGAACACTGAAGCTTTCTTT. This sequence encodes CSATSRTGALNTEAFF.

Many counts were recorded for this clonotype. In DNA form, the CDR3 reads TGTGCCAGCAGTTACAGGGGAAGTGGGGAGACCCAGTACTTC. Amino acids: CASSYRGSGETQYF. The chain combines TRBV7-9 with TRBJ2-5, with TRBD1 matching 7 bases. CDR1 and CDR2 from the germline V gene are SEHNR and FQNEAQ (reference sequence). The CDR3 runs 14 residues. The V segment lost 6 bases and the J segment 5 bases; nucleotides outside the gene matches: 9.

This clonotype was recorded at least ten times. This rearrangement joins TRBV29-1 to TRBJ2-2; D gene uncertain. The V gene lost 6 bases and the J gene lost 0 bases, with 17 bases spanning the gap. The CDR3 sequence is 16 residues long. The germline V gene has CDR1 SQVTM and CDR2 ANQGSEA. The CDR3, as DNA: TGCAGCGTCCCCTCCGGTCCCGGAACGAACACCGGGGAGCTGTTTTTT. Translating gives CSVPSGPGTNTGELFF.

This clonotype was counted ten times or more. This chain links TRBV20-1 with TRBJ2-7; TRBD1 matches 7 bases. CDR3 size: 12 residues. V was pared by 7 bases and J by 5 bases, with 8 bases of the junction left unmatched. Germline lookup yields CDR1 DFQATT and CDR2 SNEGSKA (reference sequence). The CDR3 DNA follows: TGCAGTGTATTCGACAGGGCCCACGAGCAGTACTTC. It specifies CSVFDRAHEQYF.

There are many counts of this clonotype. This chain links TRBV5-5 with TRBJ2-5; 10 bases line up with TRBD2. There are 16 residues in the CDR3. Germline V gene data show CDR1 as SGHKS and CDR2 as YYEKEE (reference sequence). V lost 1 base, J lost 4 bases, and 7 bases stayed unmatched. The CDR3 DNA follows: TGTGCCAGCAGCTTGAATCGGCTAGCGGGAGCAGAGACCCAGTACTTC. It codes for CASSLNRLAGAETQYF.

The chain uses TRBV5-1 and TRBJ1-5; D call uncertain. Germline values: CDR1 SGHRS, CDR2 YFSETQ. Trimming pared 0 bases from V and 7 bases from J, leaving 11 bases between. The CDR3 totals 14 residues. In DNA, the CDR3 is TGCGCCAGCAGCTTGGGGGGTGTCGGGCAGCCCCAGCATTTT. Its translation: CASSLGGVGQPQHF. Full variable domain (missing parts from reference TRBV5-1 and TRBJ1-5): KAGVTQTPRYLIKTRGQQVTLSCSPISGHRSVSWYQQTPGQGLQFLFEYFSETQRNKGNFPGRFSGRQFSNSRSEMNVSTLELGDSALYLCASSLGGVGQPQHFGDGTRLSIL.

This clonotype was recorded at least ten times. The rearrangement links TRBV11-3 to TRBJ2-3; TRBD2 matches at 13 bases. Germline values: CDR1 SGHNT, CDR2 YENEEA. The J segment lost 2 bases and the V segment lost 4 bases, leaving 6 bases of the junction unmatched. CDR3 size: 17 residues. The CDR3 sequence is CASSSRTSGGSTDTQYF. The CDR3 DNA reads TGTGCCAGCAGCTCTAGGACTAGCGGGGGATCCACAGATACGCAGTATTTT.

A few counts support this clonotype. The chain couples TRBV5-1 to TRBJ2-2; 7 nucleotides align to TRBD2. The CDR3 extends over 15 amino acids. V trimming: 2 bases; J trimming: 8 bases; junction bases outside the gene matches: 9. The V gene's germline CDR1 is SGHRS and CDR2 YFSETQ. CDR3 bases: TGCGCCAGCAGCTTCGCCCAGCGGGGCTGGGGGGAGCTGTTTTTT. Translated: CASSFAQRGWGELFF.

CDR3 sequence (DNA): TGTGCCAGCAGCCCCTGGGGAGACAGCTCTGGAAACACCATATATTTT. Protein product: CASSPWGDSSGNTIYF. This sequence joins TRBV7-9 and TRBJ1-3; maybe TRBD1 (5 bases). Trimming removed 5 bases at V and 0 bases at J, with 14 bases between. CDR1 and CDR2 (germline): SEHNR, FQNEAQ (reference sequence). This CDR3 comprises 16 residues.

This clonotype was detected ten times or more. This chain uses TRBV18 with TRBJ2-2, with D perhaps TRBD2 (5 bases). CDR3 length equals 17 residues. With 2 bases removed from V and 0 bases from J, the gap between germline ends came to 13 bases. Germline V gene data show CDR1 as KGHSH and CDR2 as LQKENI. The CDR3: CASSPGRLAANTGELFF. CDR3 in DNA: TGTGCCAGCTCACCAGGTCGGCTAGCAGCGAACACCGGGGAGCTGTTTTTT.

This clonotype has ten or more counts. The chain joins TRBV7-2 to TRBJ2-3; D tentatively reads TRBD1 or TRBD2 (6 bases each). V lost 5 bases to trimming and J lost 11 bases, with 17 bases between them. This CDR3 spans 13 amino acids. Germline CDR1 reads SGHTA; CDR2 reads FQGNSA. The CDR3 reads CASSPGAGIEQYF. The CDR3 DNA reads as TGTGCCAGCAGCCCGGGGGCGGGGATAGAGCAGTATTTT. Variable domain in full (rest from reference TRBV7-2 and TRBJ2-3): GAGVSQSPSNKVTEKGKDVELRCDPISGHTALYWYRQSLGQGLEFLIYFQGNSAPDKSGLPSDRFSAERTGGSVSTLTIQRTQQEDSAVYLCASSPGAGIEQYFGPGTRLTVL.

This clonotype was recorded many times. This chain links TRBV7-2 with TRBJ1-5, with D maybe TRBD1 (5 bases). CDR3 length equals 15 residues. Looked up from germline, CDR1 is SGHTA and CDR2 is FQGNSA. V was pared by 3 bases and J by 6 bases, with 15 bases between. DNA of the CDR3: TGTGCCAGCAGCTTGGTGGGGGGGACGGGTCAGCCCCAGCATTTT. It is translated as CASSLVGGTGQPQHF.

This clonotype has a count of ten or more. The CDR3 region is CASSHLLAGEGTDTQYF. The CDR3 DNA sequence: TGTGCCAGCAGTCACCTACTAGCGGGGGAGGGCACAGATACGCAGTATTTT. The gene calls are TRBV27 and TRBJ2-3; 11 bases are a match to TRBD2. J lost 1 base, V lost 5 bases, and 8 bases had no gene match. This CDR3 is 17 amino acids long. Germline V gene lookup returns CDR1 MNHEY and CDR2 SMNVEV (reference sequence).

This clonotype was observed many times. J is TRBJ1-5 and V is TRBV20-1; TRBD1 agrees at 10 bases. The CDR3 has 14 residues. Germline V gene data show CDR1 as DFQATT and CDR2 as SNEGSKA (reference sequence). V shed 3 bases, J shed 7 bases, and the junction held 6 bases outside the gene matches. The CDR3 sequence: CSARWGTGEQPQHF. The CDR3 DNA follows: TGCAGTGCTAGGTGGGGGACAGGGGAACAGCCCCAGCATTTT.

The sample holds many counts of this clonotype. The V and J genes are TRBV20-1 and TRBJ2-1; the D is unclear. The CDR3 contains 10 residues. V dropped 4 bases and J dropped 7 bases, with 5 bases sitting between them. CDR1 DFQATT and CDR2 SNEGSKA come from the germline V gene (reference sequence). CDR3 sequence: CSAKKNEQFF. The CDR3 bases are TGCAGTGCTAAGAAAAATGAGCAGTTCTTC.

This clonotype was seen many times. Being one base from a much bigger clone, this may be a read error. This chain links TRBV28 with TRBJ2-4; 7 bases line up with TRBD1. Germline loops: CDR1 MDHEN, CDR2 SYDVKM. CDR3 length equals 15 residues. Trimming removed 5 bases from V and 10 bases from J; junction bases left unmatched: 14. In nucleotides, the CDR3 is TGTGCCAGCAGTCCCCCGGGACAGATTTTAAAAATTCAGTACTTC. Protein product: CASSPPGQILKIQYF.

This clonotype came up many times. The chain recombines TRBV7-2 with TRBJ1-1; no clear D. V gave up 3 bases and J gave up 5 bases, with 10 bases separating them. Germline CDR1 reads SGHTA; CDR2 reads FQGNSA. The CDR3 contains 13 residues. CDR3: CASSFQRETEAFF. The CDR3 DNA reads as TGTGCCAGCAGCTTCCAGAGGGAGACTGAAGCTTTCTTT.

This clonotype was counted many times. This chain uses TRBV20-1 with TRBJ1-5; D gene ambiguous. Germline CDR1 and CDR2: DFQATT and SNEGSKA (reference sequence). V lost 3 bases to trimming and J lost 2 bases, with 8 bases between them. The CDR3 is 13 amino acids. The CDR3 DNA is TGCAGTGCTAGGGAGGGCCGCAATCAGCCCCAGCATTTT. Encoded protein: CSAREGRNQPQHF.